These 11 T cell receptor beta chains were sequenced from one sample in a study of shared clonotypes between healthy human individuals. Method: immunoSEQ multiplex PCR; TCRdb's copy keeps in-frame clones and lacks some. The table records some 500,000 clones, 79% of them present only once. The sample taken for sequencing was PBMCs. These receptor sequences come from a woman aged 40 to 50 in good health. Some clones in this sample may be carry-over from other donors' samples.

This clone was counted at least ten times. The same CDR3 also results from other DNA sequences found in this sample. The J gene is TRBJ2-5, the V gene TRBV11-3; 7 positions match TRBD1. The CDR3 has 15 amino acids. J lost 1 base, V lost 5 bases, and 7 bases had no gene match. Germline CDR1 reads SGHNT; CDR2 reads YENEEA. This CDR3 is CASSRRTGSQETQYF. CDR3 nucleotide sequence: TGTGCCAGCAGCCGTCGGACAGGAAGCCAAGAGACCCAGTACTTC.

The V call is TRBV19, the J call TRBJ2-3, with D maybe TRBD1 (6 bases). Germline loops: CDR1 LNHDA, CDR2 SQIVND (reference sequence). With 5 bases removed from V and 4 bases from J, the gap between germline ends came to 13 bases. CDR3 length equals 14 residues. As DNA, the CDR3 is TGTGCCAGTAGTTTCACCAGGGGTTCAGATACGCAGTATTTT. Its translation: CASSFTRGSDTQYF.

This rearrangement joins TRBV28 to TRBJ1-5; D is undetermined. V dropped 2 bases and J dropped 6 bases, with 23 bases sitting between them. Germline V gene lookup returns CDR1 MDHEN and CDR2 SYDVKM. The CDR3 contains 18 residues. CDR3 DNA: TGTGCCAGCAGTTTAGCCCGGTTAAAGGCCCCAGCAAGTCAGCCCCAGCATTTT. Translating it yields CASSLARLKAPASQPQHF.

The J gene is TRBJ1-2, the V gene TRBV6-1; D gene ambiguous. Germline V CDR1 and CDR2: MNHNS, SASEGT. V lost 3 bases and J 1 base, leaving 9 bases between the germline ends. CDR3 length: 14 residues. The CDR3 bases are TGTGCCAGCAGTGAGCAACAGAATAACTATGGCTACACCTTC. Its protein is CASSEQQNNYGYTF.

The chain uses TRBV28 and TRBJ2-2; a weak D match, TRBD1 (7 bases). Trimming removed 2 bases at V and 1 base at J, with 11 bases between. The CDR3 loop spans 16 amino acids. CDR1 MDHEN and CDR2 SYDVKM come from the germline V gene. The CDR3 is CASSLRGRGNTGELFF. CDR3 nucleotide sequence: TGTGCCAGCAGTTTAAGGGGGCGGGGGAACACCGGGGAGCTGTTTTTT.

This sequence joins TRBV13 and TRBJ2-1; 7 bases match TRBD1. With 5 bases clipped from V and 5 bases from J, the junction kept 6 bases outside the gene matches. Germline assignment: CDR1 PRHDT and CDR2 FYEKMQ (reference sequence). This CDR3 has 14 residues. DNA of the CDR3: TGTGCCAGCAGCATCTCACAGGGGAACAATGAGCAGTTCTTC. Protein product: CASSISQGNNEQFF.

The gene calls are TRBV30 and TRBJ1-3; TRBD1 matches at 11 bases. Germline-derived CDR1 and CDR2 are GTSNPN and SVGIG (reference sequence). V shed 5 bases and J 0 bases; nucleotides not matched to a gene: 9. The CDR3 has 17 residues. CDR3 amino acids: CAWATGTGGLSGNTIYF. DNA of the CDR3: TGTGCCTGGGCTACCGGGACAGGGGGACTCTCTGGAAACACCATATATTTT. Filled out from reference TRBV30 and TRBJ1-3, the complete variable domain reads SQTIHQWPATLVQPVGSPLSLECTVEGTSNPNLYWYRQAAGRGLQLLFYSVGIGQISSEVPQNLSASRPQDRQFILSSKKLLLSDSGFYLCAWATGTGGLSGNTIYFGEGSWLTVV.

The chain couples TRBV7-2 to TRBJ1-3; D is unresolved. This CDR3 comprises 14 residues. The germline CDR1 and CDR2 sequences are SGHTA and FQGNSA. Between the trimmed V and J ends, which lost 5 bases and 0 bases, there was a span of 8 bases. This chain's CDR3 is CASSPRNSGNTIYF. CDR3 bases: TGTGCCAGCAGCCCCCGGAACTCTGGAAACACCATATATTTT.

The V and J genes are TRBV4-3 and TRBJ2-3; TRBD2 aligns across 7 bases. Germline assignment: CDR1 LGHNA and CDR2 YSLEER. V was pared by 1 base and J by 3 bases, with 1 base of the junction left unmatched. This CDR3 spans 14 amino acids. Here the CDR3 DNA reads TGCGCCAGCAGCCAAGGAGCGGGAACAGATACGCAGTATTTT. This gives the protein CASSQGAGTDTQYF.

This chain uses TRBV11-1 with TRBJ2-7; D is perhaps TRBD1 (5 bases). V was trimmed by 5 bases and J by 1 base, leaving 21 bases between them. The CDR3 has 17 amino acids. Per the germline V gene, CDR1 is SGHAT and CDR2 is FQDESV (reference sequence). CDR3 sequence (DNA): TGTGCCAGCAGCGCCTATGCATTAGGGGCACTTTCCTACGAGCAGTACTTC. This codes for CASSAYALGALSYEQYF.

This clone was counted once. The chain joins TRBV19 to TRBJ1-4, with 8 bases identical to TRBD1. The ends lost 4 bases at V and 8 bases at J; junction bases unmatched: 6. Germline values: CDR1 LNHDA, CDR2 SQIVND (reference sequence). The CDR3 sequence is 14 residues long. Here the CDR3 reads CASSKAGQAEKLFF. DNA for the CDR3: TGTGCCAGTAGTAAGGCGGGACAGGCCGAAAAACTGTTTTTT.